The clone carrying this T cell receptor beta chain has more than one count but fewer than ten. This entry comes from a study of blood T cells in healthy people across ages. Sample-barcoded 5' priming and a J-beta primer mix drove a second PCR of roughly 7 to 11 cycles. TCRdb passed the 5' RACE reads through MiXCR, listing each CDR3 protein once. The sample gives 780,000 or so distinct CDR3 sequences, just over 55% of which show up once; 20% to 30% is in the top ten. This clonotype was obtained from a man in his forties or fifties in good health. Sequencing was performed on blood.

CDR3 DNA sequence: TGCGCCAGCAGCCAAGGTGGACAGATTATTTACAATGAGCAGTTCTTC. Translated, it gives CASSQGGQIIYNEQFF. This chain uses TRBV4-1 with TRBJ2-1; possible D gene TRBD1, 6 bases. Germline V CDR1 and CDR2: MGHRA, YSYEKL. Trimming stripped 1 base from V and 4 bases from J, with 14 bases between. The CDR3 runs to 16 residues.